The 18 T cell receptor beta chains given below trace back to one sample, sequenced in a study of blood T cells in healthy people across ages. The authors ran a second PCR of roughly 6 to 12 cycles using a sample-barcoded 5' primer and a J-beta primer mix. TCRdb ran MiXCR on the 5' RACE reads and lists one entry per CDR3 protein. The sample carries 1,800,000 or so distinct CDR3 sequences, roughly 43% recorded once. Sequenced input: blood. Receptor source: a human donor in good health.

The chain uses TRBV29-1 and TRBJ2-3; D gene uncertain. CDR1 is SQVTM and CDR2 is ANQGSEA in the germline V gene. This CDR3 is built from 13 residues. Trimming removed 6 bases at V and 6 bases at J, with 16 bases between. In DNA form, the CDR3 reads TGCAGCGTGGACCAGAACGAAGCGGATACGCAGTATTTT. Translating it yields CSVDQNEADTQYF.

This clonotype was counted only a few times. V gene TRBV29-1 combines with J gene TRBJ2-1; D not certain. The CDR3 sequence is 12 residues long. CDR1 is SQVTM and CDR2 is ANQGSEA in the germline V gene. Deletions cut 1 base from V and 9 bases from J, with 10 bases between. CDR3 residues: CSVEAVGVEQFF. For the CDR3, the DNA is TGCAGCGTTGAAGCCGTTGGGGTTGAGCAGTTCTTC.

This clonotype was observed a few times. The V gene is TRBV7-2, the J gene TRBJ1-2, with TRBD1 as a possible D gene (5 bases). Germline values: CDR1 SGHTA, CDR2 FQGNSA. The ends were cut back, 6 bases at V and 8 bases at J, with 19 bases in the middle. The CDR3 is made up of 14 amino acids. This CDR3 is CASSPTLGDGGYTF. For the CDR3, the DNA is TGTGCCAGCAGTCCTACTTTGGGGGACGGGGGCTACACCTTC.

V gene TRBV2 combines with J gene TRBJ1-1, with D uncertain. This CDR3 is built from 12 residues. Trimming took 6 bases from V and 5 from J, leaving 10 bases between them. CDR1 SNHLY and CDR2 FYNNEI come from the germline V gene. The CDR3 coding sequence is TGTGCCAGCAGGGAGGGTTCGACTGAAGCTTTCTTT. Its protein is CASREGSTEAFF. The full variable domain, its missing parts supplied by reference TRBV2 and TRBJ1-1, is EPEVTQTPSHQVTQMGQEVILRCVPISNHLYFYWYRQILGQKVEFLVSFYNNEISEKSEIFDDQFSVERPDGSNFTLKIRSTKLEDSAMYFCASREGSTEAFFGQGTRLTVV.

The CDR3 nucleotides read TGTGCCAGCTCACTCAAACTTGGTGGCTACACCTTC. Protein: CASSLKLGGYTF. The rearrangement joins TRBV18 to TRBJ1-2; D is ambiguous. Trimming left V 4 bases short and J 7 bases short, with 10 bases between. In germline, CDR1 is KGHSH, CDR2 LQKENI. This CDR3 region has 12 residues.

This clonotype appeared a few times. For the CDR3, the DNA is TGTGCCAGCAGCTCGGCCGGGAATGAAGACGAGCAGTACTTC. Its translation is CASSSAGNEDEQYF. This chain links TRBV12-3 or TRBV12-4 with TRBJ2-4; D possibly corresponds to TRBD2 (5 bases). With the DNA end fitting TRBJ2-7 better, the J assignment may be wrong. This CDR3 is built from 14 residues.

The genes are TRBV24-1 and TRBJ2-5; 11 nucleotides match TRBD1. The J call may be mistaken, given a closer DNA end match to TRBJ2-7. The CDR3 length is 14 residues. Germline-derived CDR1 and CDR2 are KGHDR and SFDVKD. The CDR3 protein is CATSGTGGLDEQYF. The CDR3 DNA follows: TGTGCCACCAGTGGGACAGGGGGCTTGGACGAGCAGTACTTC.

Points on this clonotype: This may arise from a read error, as a much more abundant clone is one base away. The V call is TRBV15, the J call TRBJ2-7, with 13 bases that match TRBD2. CDR3 length: 15 amino acids. Looked up from germline, CDR1 is LNHNV and CDR2 is YYDKDF (reference sequence). V dropped 4 bases and J dropped 2; count of bases not matched to a gene: 2. In DNA form, the CDR3 reads TGTGCCACCAGCACGGGACTAGCGGGAACCTACGAGCAGTACTTC. Its translation is CATSTGLAGTYEQYF.

V is TRBV4-2 and J is TRBJ2-7; D gene ambiguous. Germline lookup yields CDR1 LGHNA and CDR2 YNFKEQ. The V end lost 5 bases, the J end lost 7 bases, and 21 bases lay between the germline ends. The CDR3 is 15 residues long. The CDR3 DNA reads TGTGCCAGCAGCGCCACGAGTGGATCAGCTCGGGAGCAGTACTTC. It translates to CASSATSGSAREQYF.

This clonotype was counted only a few times. At one of its ends the junction is not consistent with the germline gene, which may arise from a read error. This chain links TRBV7-2 with TRBJ2-3; D remains unclear. CDR3 length: 14 residues. Germline V CDR1 and CDR2: SGHTA, FQGNSA. The CDR3 loop is CAGSLLQALDTQYF. The CDR3 DNA is TGTGCCGGCAGCCTGCTGCAGGCCTTGGATACGCAGTATTTT. The full variable domain, its missing parts supplied by reference TRBV7-2 and TRBJ2-3, is GAGVSQSPSNKVTEKGKDVELRCDPISGHTALYWYRQSLGQGLEFLIYFQGNSAPDKSGLPSDRFSAERTGGSVSTLTIQRTQQEDSAVYLCAGSLLQALDTQYFGPGTRLTVL.

Notes on this clonotype: The missing conserved phenylalanine or tryptophan at the end of this CDR3 makes a read error likely. J is TRBJ1-1 and V is TRBV4-3; a possible D gene is TRBD1 (5 bases). CDR1 LGHNA and CDR2 YSLEER come from the germline V gene. Trimming shortened V by 0 bases and J by 8 bases, and 16 bases separated the two germline ends. The CDR3 has 15 residues. The CDR3 nucleotides are TGCGCCAGCAGCCAAGAGGGGGGGATAGGCACGGAAGCTTTCTGT. It is translated as CASSQEGGIGTEAFC.

This clonotype was found a few times. The chain has TRBV6-6 and TRBJ2-3; D may be TRBD2 (6 bases). CDR3 length: 16 residues. Looked up from germline, CDR1 is MNHNY and CDR2 is SVGAGI (reference sequence). Trimming removed 2 bases from V and 2 bases from J, with 14 bases in between. For the CDR3, the DNA is TGTGCCAGCAGTTACGGGGACTCTCTTTACACAGATACGCAGTATTTT. Encoded protein: CASSYGDSLYTDTQYF.

This clonotype is a singleton in its sample. The V gene is TRBV9, the J gene TRBJ1-4, with 7 bases matching TRBD1. CDR3 length: 15 residues. Per germline, CDR1 SGDLS and CDR2 YYNGEE. Trimming cost V 0 bases and J 7 bases; bases outside gene matches: 6. In DNA, the CDR3 is TGTGCCAGCAGCGTAGACCCGACAGGGCTTGAAAAACTGTTTTTT. It codes for CASSVDPTGLEKLFF.

The chain is built from TRBV7-3 and TRBJ1-5; no reliable D call. CDR3 length: 17 residues. Germline V gene data show CDR1 as SGHTA and CDR2 as FQGTGA. V was trimmed by 5 bases and J by 1 base, leaving 18 bases between them. In DNA form, the CDR3 reads TGTGCCAGCAGCAACTCGACCCACCCCGACAGCAATCAGCCCCAGCATTTT. It encodes CASSNSTHPDSNQPQHF.

This clonotype turned up a few times. This chain uses TRBV28 with TRBJ2-4, with D possibly being TRBD1 (6 bases). Germline assignment: CDR1 MDHEN and CDR2 SYDVKM. Trimming shortened V by 4 bases and J by 0 bases, and 13 bases separated the two germline ends. The CDR3 extends over 16 amino acids. The CDR3 sequence is CASSSPGQEAKNIQYF. CDR3 bases: TGTGCCAGCAGTTCGCCGGGACAAGAAGCCAAAAACATTCAGTACTTC.

The table lists this clonotype with a few counts. The V and J genes are TRBV12-3 or TRBV12-4 and TRBJ1-2, with a weak D call TRBD1 (5 bases). This CDR3 has 16 residues. Trimming stripped 6 bases from V and 3 bases from J, with 20 bases between. CDR3 DNA sequence: TGTGCCAGCAGCTTTACTCCCCGGGGGTTTGACTATGGCTACACCTTC. Its translation is CASSFTPRGFDYGYTF.

As to this clonotype: A single base separates this from a much larger clone, so it may be a read error. The chain employs TRBV6-5 and TRBJ1-1, with D unresolved. The V gene's germline CDR1 is MNHEY and CDR2 SVGAGI. V lost 4 bases and J 4 bases, leaving 10 bases between the germline ends. The CDR3 length is 13 residues. CDR3 DNA sequence: TGTGCCAGCAGTTGCTTGGGCAGCACTGAAGCTTTCTTT. Protein: CASSCLGSTEAFF.

This chain joins TRBV15 and TRBJ1-4, with D hard to call. Germline V gene lookup returns CDR1 LNHNV and CDR2 YYDKDF (reference sequence). The CDR3 is 15 residues long. Trimming removed 3 bases at V and 5 bases at J, with 13 bases between. CDR3 sequence reads: CATSSRASQNEKLFF. The CDR3 DNA reads TGTGCCACCAGCAGTCGAGCTAGCCAGAATGAAAAACTGTTTTTT.